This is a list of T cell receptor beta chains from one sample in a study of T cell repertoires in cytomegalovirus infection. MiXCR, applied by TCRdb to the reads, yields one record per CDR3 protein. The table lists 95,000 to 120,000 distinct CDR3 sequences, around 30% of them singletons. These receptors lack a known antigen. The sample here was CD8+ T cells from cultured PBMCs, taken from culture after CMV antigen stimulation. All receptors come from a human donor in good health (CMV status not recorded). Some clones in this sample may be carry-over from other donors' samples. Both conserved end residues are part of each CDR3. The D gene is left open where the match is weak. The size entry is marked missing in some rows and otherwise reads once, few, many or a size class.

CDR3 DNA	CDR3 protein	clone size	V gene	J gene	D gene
TGTGCCAGCAGGTACAGGGTCGGTACCAATCAGCCCCAGCATTTT	CASRYRVGTNQPQHF	few	TRBV6-6	TRBJ1-5	-
TGTGCCAGCAGCGTAGGGCCAGGGAACACTGAAGCTTTCTTT	CASSVGPGNTEAFF	-	TRBV9	TRBJ1-1	-
TGTGCTAGTGGTGAAGGCGGGGGGCTCCAAGAGACCCAGTACTTC	CASGEGGGLQETQYF	few	TRBV12-5	TRBJ2-5	TRBD2
TGCGCCAGCAGCCAAGGAGGGGGGGGGGACAATGAGCAGTTCTTC	CASSQGGGGDNEQFF	few	TRBV4-1	TRBJ2-1	-
TGTGCCAGCAGCTTAGATTTAGCGTGGAGCAGTCTAGCCAAAAACATTCAGTACTTC	CASSLDLAWSSLAKNIQYF	-	TRBV11-2	TRBJ2-4	-
TGCAGTGCTAGGGGGACAGGCAACTTGCAATTC	CSARGTGNLQF	-	TRBV20-1	TRBJ2-7	TRBD1
TGTGCCAGCAGCCAGGGACTAGCGGGGGGCCTCACAGATACGCAGTATTTT	CASSQGLAGGLTDTQYF	few	TRBV7-6	TRBJ2-3	TRBD2
TGTGCCAGCAGAGGGGAAATGGATGAAAAACTGTTTTTT	CASRGEMDEKLFF	few	TRBV6-6	TRBJ1-4	-
TGTGCCAGCAGCTTGACAGGGAATAATAACGAGCAGTACTTC	CASSLTGNNNEQYF	-	TRBV5-6	TRBJ2-7	-
TGTGCCAGCAGTGATCCGGGACTAGTGAGGTACGAGCAGTACTTC	CASSDPGLVRYEQYF	many	TRBV6-1	TRBJ2-7	TRBD2
TGTGCCATCAGTGAGACCAACAGGGGACCCGAGTACCCAGACTATGGCTACACCTTC	CAISETNRGPEYPDYGYTF	many	TRBV10-3	TRBJ1-2	TRBD1
TGTGCCAGCAGCTTAGAATCTAGTGGGGCCAAAAACATTCAGTACTTC	CASSLESSGAKNIQYF	once	TRBV7-3	TRBJ2-4	-
TGTGCCAGCAGCTTAACGGCCCCTTCCTACGAGCAGTACTTC	CASSLTAPSYEQYF	few	TRBV7-6	TRBJ2-7	-
TGTGCCAGCAGTTACGAGCTGACCCCCGGGGGGAGGACAGATACGCAGTATTTT	CASSYELTPGGRTDTQYF	few	TRBV6-5	TRBJ2-3	TRBD2
TGTGCCAGCAGTTACTCGAATGTCGGGTCCGAGCAGTACTTC	CASSYSNVGSEQYF	few	TRBV6-2/TRBV6-3	TRBJ2-7	-
TGTGCCAGCAGGTTCAATGAGCAGTTCTTC	CASRFNEQFF	few	TRBV2	TRBJ2-1	-
TGTGCCAGCACCGGGACAGGGACGAACGGGGAGACCCAGTACTTC	CASTGTGTNGETQYF	few	TRBV9	TRBJ2-5	TRBD1
TGTGCCAGCAGTTTAACGGGGACAGGGGGTAACTATGGCTACACCTTC	CASSLTGTGGNYGYTF	many	TRBV12-3/TRBV12-4	TRBJ1-2	TRBD1
TGTGCCAGCAGTTACTACAGGTTACCGAACACTGAAGCTTTCTTT	CASSYYRLPNTEAFF	-	TRBV27	TRBJ1-1	-
TGTGCCAGCAGCTTAGGGTCGGGGGCTCGGGACACCATATATTTT	CASSLGSGARDTIYF	few	TRBV7-8	TRBJ1-3	-
TGTGCCAGCAGCTTATTTGGCCGGGATTCAGATACGCAGTATTTT	CASSLFGRDSDTQYF	-	TRBV11-2	TRBJ2-3	-
TGTGCCAGCAGCGAGGGTGTCGCGACCAAAAACATTCAGTACTTC	CASSEGVATKNIQYF	-	TRBV2	TRBJ2-4	-
TGTGCCAGCACCGGACGGGACAAGACCTACGAGCAGTACTTC	CASTGRDKTYEQYF	few	TRBV6-6	TRBJ2-7	-
TGTGCCAGTAGTATGGGCAGTTCCTACGAGCAGTACTTC	CASSMGSSYEQYF	-	TRBV19	TRBJ2-7	-
TGTGCCAGCAGTTACCCAGGGGGCGGCGAGCAGTACTTC	CASSYPGGGEQYF	-	TRBV6-2/TRBV6-3	TRBJ2-7	TRBD1
TGTGCCAGCAGTTTATCGCATGCTCTGAACACTGAAGCTTTCTTT	CASSLSHALNTEAFF	few	TRBV27	TRBJ1-1	-
TGTGCCAGCAGTTACATCAGGAACACTGAAGCTTTCTTT	CASSYIRNTEAFF	-	TRBV6-2/TRBV6-3	TRBJ1-1	-
TGCAGTGCTAGAGCTCAGTTCGATCAGCCCCAGCATTTT	CSARAQFDQPQHF	-	TRBV20-1	TRBJ1-5	-
TGTGCCAGCAGTTCATCTAGGTACGAGCAGTACTTC	CASSSSRYEQYF	-	TRBV27	TRBJ2-7	-
TGTGCCGCAGGGGATTCGACAGGGTACGGGACCCAGTACTTC	CAAGDSTGYGTQYF	-	TRBV27	TRBJ2-5	TRBD1
TGCAGTGCTAGAGATGTCGGATCCTACGAGCAGTACTTC	CSARDVGSYEQYF	few	TRBV20-1	TRBJ2-7	-
TGCAGTGCTACCCACAGGGGGCTAGGCGAGCAGTACTTC	CSATHRGLGEQYF	-	TRBV20-1	TRBJ2-7	TRBD1
TGTGCCAGCAGCTTAGTAGCGCCTCCGGGACCCGCCGGGGAGCTGTTTTTT	CASSLVAPPGPAGELFF	-	TRBV7-6	TRBJ2-2	-
TGTGCCAGCAGGGCCGGGAGCGAGTATGGCTACACCTTC	CASRAGSEYGYTF	many	TRBV7-9	TRBJ1-2	-
TGTGCCAGCAGCTTAGAAAGGGTTAGTCAGCCCCAGCATTTT	CASSLERVSQPQHF	few	TRBV7-8	TRBJ1-5	-
TGTGCCAGCAGTTATCGGCGGGGGGACTACGAGCAGTACTTC	CASSYRRGDYEQYF	-	TRBV6-2/TRBV6-3	TRBJ2-7	TRBD2
TGTGCCAGCACACACCGGGGGGTTGGTGAGCAGTTCTTC	CASTHRGVGEQFF	few	TRBV28	TRBJ2-1	TRBD2
TGTGCCAGCAGCCCGACGGACTGGGCTGAAGCTTTCTTT	CASSPTDWAEAFF	-	TRBV5-6	TRBJ1-1	-
TGTGCCAGCAGCTTCTCCTCCAATGAGCAGTTCTTC	CASSFSSNEQFF	many	TRBV7-2	TRBJ2-1	-
TGCAGTGCATACCGGGACAGGGGGTTTACCTACGAGCAGTACTTC	CSAYRDRGFTYEQYF	few	TRBV20-1	TRBJ2-7	TRBD1